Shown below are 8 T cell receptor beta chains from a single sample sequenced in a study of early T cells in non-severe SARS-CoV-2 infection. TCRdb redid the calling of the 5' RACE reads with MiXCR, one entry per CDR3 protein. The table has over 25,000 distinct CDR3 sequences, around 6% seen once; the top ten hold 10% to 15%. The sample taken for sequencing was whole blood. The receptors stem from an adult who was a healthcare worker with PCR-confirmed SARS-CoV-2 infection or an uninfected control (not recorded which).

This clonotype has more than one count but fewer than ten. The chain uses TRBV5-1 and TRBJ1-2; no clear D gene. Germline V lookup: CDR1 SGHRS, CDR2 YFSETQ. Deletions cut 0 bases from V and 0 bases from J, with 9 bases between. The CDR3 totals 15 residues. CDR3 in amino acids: CASSLEAGANYGYTF. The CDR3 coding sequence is TGCGCCAGCAGCTTGGAGGCTGGAGCTAACTATGGCTACACCTTC.

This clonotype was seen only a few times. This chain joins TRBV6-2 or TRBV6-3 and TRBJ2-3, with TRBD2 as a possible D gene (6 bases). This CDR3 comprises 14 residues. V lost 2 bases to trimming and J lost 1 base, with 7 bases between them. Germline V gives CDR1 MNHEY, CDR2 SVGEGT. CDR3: CASSYPSGTDTQYF. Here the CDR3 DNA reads TGTGCCAGCAGTTACCCTAGCGGCACAGATACGCAGTATTTT.

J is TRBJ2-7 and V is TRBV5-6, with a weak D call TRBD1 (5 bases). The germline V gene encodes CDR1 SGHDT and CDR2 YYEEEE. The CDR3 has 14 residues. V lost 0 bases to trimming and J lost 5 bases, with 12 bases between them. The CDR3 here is CASSLAQGGDEQYF. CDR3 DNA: TGTGCCAGCAGCTTGGCCCAGGGCGGAGACGAGCAGTACTTC.

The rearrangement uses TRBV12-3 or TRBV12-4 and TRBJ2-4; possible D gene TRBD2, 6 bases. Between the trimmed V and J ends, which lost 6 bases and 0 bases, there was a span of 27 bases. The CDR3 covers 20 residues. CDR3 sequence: CASSPTPFLGSGLAKNIQYF. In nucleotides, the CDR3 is TGTGCCAGCAGCCCTACCCCCTTCTTGGGTAGCGGACTAGCCAAAAACATTCAGTACTTC.

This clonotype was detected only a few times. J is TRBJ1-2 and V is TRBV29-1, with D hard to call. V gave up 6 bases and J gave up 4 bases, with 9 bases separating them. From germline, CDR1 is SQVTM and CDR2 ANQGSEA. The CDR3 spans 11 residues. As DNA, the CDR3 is TGCAGCGTAGCAGAAGGCTATGGCTACACCTTC. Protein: CSVAEGYGYTF.

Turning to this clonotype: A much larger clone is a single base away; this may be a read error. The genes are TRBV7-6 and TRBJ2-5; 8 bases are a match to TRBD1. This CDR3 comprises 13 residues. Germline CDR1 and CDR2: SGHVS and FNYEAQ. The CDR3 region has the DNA TGTGCCAACAGCCCAGGGGGCGATGGGACCCAGTACTTC. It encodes CANSPGGDGTQYF.

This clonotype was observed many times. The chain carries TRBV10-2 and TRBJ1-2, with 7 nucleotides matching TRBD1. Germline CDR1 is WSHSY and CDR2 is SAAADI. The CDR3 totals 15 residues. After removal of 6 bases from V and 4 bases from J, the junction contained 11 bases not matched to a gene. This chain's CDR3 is CASSGTAGALYGYTF. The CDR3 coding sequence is TGCGCCAGCAGCGGGACAGCCGGGGCACTCTATGGCTACACCTTC.

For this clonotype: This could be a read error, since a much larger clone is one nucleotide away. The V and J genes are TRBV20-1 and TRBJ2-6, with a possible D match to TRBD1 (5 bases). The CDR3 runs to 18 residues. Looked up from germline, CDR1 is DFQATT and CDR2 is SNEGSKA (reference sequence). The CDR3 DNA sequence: TGCAGTGCTAGAGATAATTCGCAGGGCAGCTCTGGGGCCAACGCCCTGACTTTC. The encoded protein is CSARDNSQGSSGANALTF.